These 2 T cell receptor beta chains came from one sample sequenced in a study of T cell repertoires in cytomegalovirus infection. TCRdb passed the reads through MiXCR, listing each CDR3 protein once. The sample lists around 200,000 distinct CDR3 sequences; about 18% were seen once. Sequencing input: CD8+ T cells from PBMCs. These receptors came from a human donor in good health (CMV status not recorded). Some clones in this sample may be carry-over from other donors' samples.

V and J are TRBV6-6 and TRBJ2-7, with D uncertain. The CDR3 totals 13 residues. Germline V gene lookup returns CDR1 MNHNY and CDR2 SVGAGI (reference sequence). V was trimmed by 7 bases and J by 5 bases, leaving 15 bases between them. CDR3 protein: CASTKSHGHEQYF. Here the CDR3 DNA reads TGTGCCAGCACCAAAAGTCATGGCCACGAGCAGTACTTC.

This clonotype was counted a few times. V gene TRBV29-1 combines with J gene TRBJ2-7; 8 bases match TRBD1. This CDR3 contains 16 residues. With V trimmed by 4 bases and J by 1 base, 12 bases remained unmatched. Germline V gene sequence: CDR1 SQVTM, CDR2 ANQGSEA. This chain's CDR3 is CSVVPRGQDTSYEQYF. CDR3 in DNA: TGCAGCGTTGTCCCGAGGGGACAGGACACTTCCTACGAGCAGTACTTC.